Listed here are 9 T cell receptor beta chains from one sample, sequenced in a study of T-cell reconstitution after alpha-beta-depleted transplantation in children. The TCRbeta library was prepared with unique molecular identifiers. TCRdb itself ran the PCR reads through MiXCR, one entry per CDR3 protein. Among 150,000 to 200,000 distinct CDR3 sequences listed, roughly 6.5% were seen once. Material: PBMCs, obtained before TCRalphabeta/CD19-depleted stem cell transplant. Receptor source: a girl under three years old with combined immunodeficiency, due to receive a stem cell transplant.

This clonotype has ten or more counts. The V gene is TRBV30, the J gene TRBJ2-7; no clear D. In germline, CDR1 is GTSNPN, CDR2 SVGIG (reference sequence). V dropped 1 base and J dropped 5 bases, with 6 bases sitting between them. This CDR3 has 11 residues. The CDR3 bases are TGTGCCTGGAGTGCCCTCAACGAGCAGTACTTC. Its translation: CAWSALNEQYF.

This clonotype was seen at least ten times. This sequence joins TRBV27 and TRBJ1-2; D not resolved. Germline V gene sequence: CDR1 MNHEY, CDR2 SMNVEV (reference sequence). The CDR3 is 16 amino acids. Trimming took 0 bases from V and 0 from J, leaving 11 bases between them. This CDR3 reads CASSLSQSGSNYGYTF. The CDR3 DNA reads as TGTGCCAGCAGTTTATCCCAGTCGGGGTCTAACTATGGCTACACCTTC.

In this sample, this clonotype turned up many times. The chain joins TRBV4-3 to TRBJ2-3; D is undetermined. This CDR3 has 13 residues. Germline CDR1 LGHNA, CDR2 YSLEER. The V end lost 0 bases, the J end lost 11 bases, and 12 bases lay between the germline ends. CDR3 sequence reads: CASSQEVALWQYF. The CDR3 bases are TGCGCCAGCAGCCAAGAAGTCGCACTTTGGCAGTATTTT.

This clonotype was seen at least ten times. The chain uses TRBV10-3 and TRBJ2-5; D is unresolved. V lost 6 bases to trimming and J lost 3 bases, with 11 bases between them. The CDR3 has 13 amino acids. Germline values: CDR1 ENHRY, CDR2 SYGVKD. The chain's CDR3 is CAIRVVGEETQYF. The CDR3 nucleotides are TGTGCCATCAGGGTCGTTGGTGAAGAGACCCAGTACTTC.

The V and J genes are TRBV24-1 and TRBJ2-1, with unresolved D. CDR3 length: 13 residues. Trimming removed 9 bases at V and 9 bases at J, with 17 bases between. Per germline, CDR1 KGHDR and CDR2 SFDVKD. This chain's CDR3 is CATFYLPGGEQFF. DNA of the CDR3: TGTGCCACCTTTTATTTGCCGGGCGGTGAGCAGTTCTTC.

This clonotype was picked up many times. The genes are TRBV28 and TRBJ2-7; the D gene could be TRBD1 or TRBD2 (5 bases each). This CDR3 spans 15 amino acids. CDR1 and CDR2 (germline): MDHEN, SYDVKM. Trimming left V 6 bases short and J 3 bases short, with 18 bases between. In DNA form, the CDR3 reads TGTGCCAGCAGCCCGATCCGGGACGGACGCTACGAGCAGTACTTC. Its translation is CASSPIRDGRYEQYF.

Many counts were recorded for this clonotype. V and J are TRBV4-1 and TRBJ2-3; D tentatively reads TRBD1 or TRBD2 (5 bases each). Trimming took 0 bases from V and 2 from J, leaving 18 bases between them. The CDR3 extends over 18 amino acids. In germline, CDR1 is MGHRA, CDR2 YSYEKL. CDR3 sequence reads: CASSQETSSGPPTDTQYF. The DNA of the CDR3 is TGCGCCAGCAGCCAAGAAACTTCGTCGGGACCGCCCACAGATACGCAGTATTTT.

J is TRBJ2-2 and V is TRBV13; TRBD2 aligns across 8 bases. CDR3 size: 24 residues. V shed 0 bases and J 4 bases; nucleotides not matched to a gene: 28. CDR1 is PRHDT, CDR2 FYEKMQ, per germline (reference sequence). The CDR3 DNA reads TGTGCCAGCAGCTTAGGCGGCAGACTAATCGGAGTAGCGGGAAAGGGAAGTTTCACCGGGGAGCTGTTTTTT. Residues: CASSLGGRLIGVAGKGSFTGELFF.

V usage is TRBV4-3 and J usage is TRBJ1-1; D is ambiguous. Per germline, CDR1 LGHNA and CDR2 YSLEER. V lost 0 bases, J lost 0 bases, and 8 bases lay in between. CDR3 length equals 15 residues. The CDR3: CASSQEGRLNTEAFF. In DNA form, the CDR3 reads TGCGCCAGCAGCCAAGAGGGCCGGCTGAACACTGAAGCTTTCTTT.